This T cell receptor (beta chain) was retrieved from a study of prognosis after radiotherapy for stage I lung cancer. J was trimmed by 2 bases and V by 0 bases; bases with no gene match: 13. CDR1 is LNHDA, CDR2 SQIVND, per germline (reference sequence). The CDR3 consists of 21 residues. Multiplex PCR in two rounds served to amplify TCR beta CDR3 from genomic DNA. Used in first-round PCR were primers specific to each TRBV and TRBJ gene. TCRdb reprocessed the multiplex PCR reads with MiXCR, giving one entry per CDR3 protein. Of about 22,000 distinct CDR3 sequences in the sample, 43% were seen once. The chain couples TRBV19 to TRBJ2-2; 12 positions agree with TRBD1. The material sequenced was PBMCs, taken before or after stereotactic body radiation therapy (not recorded which). The TCR was taken from a donor over 45 with non-small cell lung cancer. The CDR3 DNA is TGTGCCAGTAGTATAGACGGGTGGGACAGGGGGCTTGCGTTTAACACCGGGGAGCTGTTTTTT. Protein product: CASSIDGWDRGLAFNTGELFF.